These 30 T cell receptor beta chains were sequenced from one sample in a study of CD8 T cells in ankylosing spondylitis. A single record per CDR3 protein comes from TCRdb applying MiXCR to the 5' RACE reads. Of about 460,000 distinct CDR3 sequences listed, approximately 5.3% are singletons. Overall study results and limits: In ankylosing spondylitis blood, a motif of about 8 highly homologous TCR beta variants appeared characteristic.

No antigen has been identified for these receptors. Sequencing used blood, either unsorted or a sorted T cell fraction (not recorded which). The receptor source for this set is a male donor with ankylosing spondylitis.

This chain joins TRBV20-1 and TRBJ1-4; D not certain. Trimming shortened V by 0 bases and J by 15 bases, and 11 bases separated the two germline ends. This CDR3 contains 11 residues. The germline gives CDR1 DFQATT, CDR2 SNEGSKA (reference sequence). The chain's CDR3 is CSARDRKGMFF. Here the CDR3 DNA reads TGCAGTGCTAGAGATCGTAAGGGAATGTTTTTT.

This clonotype occurred many times. The rearrangement uses TRBV5-1 and TRBJ1-2; TRBD1 agrees at 7 bases. This CDR3 is 13 amino acids long. The V gene's germline CDR1 is SGHRS and CDR2 YFSETQ. The ends lost 0 bases at V and 6 bases at J; junction bases unmatched: 2. CDR3 nucleotides: TGCGCCAGCAGCTTGGAACAGGGGCATGGCTACACCTTC. Protein sequence: CASSLEQGHGYTF.

This clonotype was seen many times. J is TRBJ1-1 and V is TRBV20-1; no definite D call. The CDR3 is 13 amino acids. V lost 4 bases, J lost 1 base, and 10 bases lay in between. Germline CDR1 and CDR2: DFQATT and SNEGSKA (reference sequence). The CDR3 loop reads CSAIEGWNTEAFF. CDR3 coding DNA: TGCAGTGCTATCGAGGGATGGAACACTGAAGCTTTCTTT.

This clonotype was counted ten times or more. The gene calls are TRBV6-2 or TRBV6-3 and TRBJ1-5; TRBD1 might be the D (5 bases). The germline V gene encodes CDR1 MNHEY and CDR2 SVGEGT. The V end lost 0 bases, the J end lost 4 bases, and 13 bases lay between the germline ends. This CDR3 is 16 amino acids long. CDR3 loop: CASSYSRRAGNQPQHF. The CDR3 DNA reads TGTGCCAGCAGTTACTCGCGCAGGGCTGGGAATCAGCCCCAGCATTTT.

This clonotype has ten or more counts. The chain carries TRBV7-3 and TRBJ1-1, with D hard to call. Trimming pared 2 bases from V and 5 bases from J, leaving 12 bases between. The germline V gene encodes CDR1 SGHTA and CDR2 FQGTGA. The CDR3 is made up of 14 amino acids. This chain's CDR3 is CASSLFATFTEAFF. The CDR3 DNA follows: TGTGCCAGCAGCTTATTCGCGACATTTACTGAAGCTTTCTTT.

This clonotype was found many times. J is TRBJ1-6 and V is TRBV7-2; D gene uncertain. CDR3 length equals 16 residues. V was shortened by 1 base and J by 0 bases, with 7 bases between the two germline ends. CDR1 is SGHTA, CDR2 FQGNSA, per germline. CDR3 sequence reads: CASSLGALSYNSPLHF. CDR3 coding DNA: TGTGCCAGCAGCTTAGGGGCCCTCTCCTATAATTCACCCCTCCACTTT.

This clonotype has a handful of counts. The V gene is TRBV18, the J gene TRBJ1-6; D perhaps matches TRBD1 (5 bases). The CDR3 covers 17 residues. CDR1 is KGHSH, CDR2 LQKENI, per germline. Trimming took 2 bases from V and 6 from J, leaving 17 bases between them. CDR3 nucleotides: TGTGCCAGCTCACCATACCACATGAGGGGAAGTAATTCACCCCTCCACTTT. It codes for CASSPYHMRGSNSPLHF.

Ten or more counts support this clonotype. This chain links TRBV20-1 with TRBJ2-1; D call uncertain. V lost 6 bases, J lost 0 bases, and 12 bases lay in between. The germline V gene has CDR1 DFQATT and CDR2 SNEGSKA (reference sequence). This CDR3 contains 14 residues. CDR3 DNA sequence: TGCAGTGCCCCTCCGGCTTTCTCCTACAATGAGCAGTTCTTC. Protein product: CSAPPAFSYNEQFF.

This clonotype occurred many times. The rearrangement links TRBV28 to TRBJ2-1; the match to TRBD2 covers 10 bases. Germline CDR1 reads MDHEN; CDR2 reads SYDVKM. Trimming removed 10 bases from V and 4 bases from J; junction bases left unmatched: 7. CDR3 length: 14 amino acids. In DNA, the CDR3 is TGTGCCACCTCTCGACTAGCGGGTTACAATGAGCAGTTCTTC. It codes for CATSRLAGYNEQFF.

This clonotype was observed at least ten times. The chain employs TRBV4-3 and TRBJ2-2; tentative D call: TRBD2 (5 bases). The CDR3 length is 14 residues. Trimming cost V 0 bases and J 5 bases, with 7 bases left between them. In germline, CDR1 is LGHNA, CDR2 YSLEER. CDR3 nucleotide sequence: TGCGCCAGCAGCCAAGATCGGAGGACCGGGGAGCTGTTTTTT. It specifies CASSQDRRTGELFF.

This clonotype was found many times. The V gene is TRBV12-3 or TRBV12-4, the J gene TRBJ2-7, with 12 bases aligning to TRBD1. This CDR3 has 15 amino acids. The V and J ends lost 0 bases and 7 bases, in that order; junction bases with no gene match: 4. CDR3 sequence: CASSLAGTGGREQYF. The CDR3 nucleotides are TGTGCCAGCAGTTTAGCCGGGACAGGGGGCAGGGAGCAGTACTTC.

This clonotype occurred many times. The chain joins TRBV28 to TRBJ2-7, with TRBD1 as a possible D gene (6 bases). Trimming left V 1 base short and J 5 bases short, with 12 bases between. CDR3 size: 14 residues. Germline CDR1 is MDHEN and CDR2 is SYDVKM. CDR3 in DNA: TGTGCCAGCAGTTTATTTACAGGGCGCGACGAGCAGTACTTC. This gives the protein CASSLFTGRDEQYF.

This clonotype was found a few times. The rearrangement links TRBV12-3 or TRBV12-4 to TRBJ2-2; perhaps TRBD1 as D (5 bases). This CDR3 spans 16 amino acids. V was pared by 1 base and J by 6 bases, with 15 bases between. CDR3 sequence (DNA): TGTGCCAGCAGTTTAGGCCAGGGCGGTGCGGCCGGGGAGCTGTTTTTT. Encoded protein: CASSLGQGGAAGELFF.

This chain joins TRBV5-1 and TRBJ2-2; D perhaps matches TRBD2 (6 bases). V was trimmed by 3 bases and J by 4 bases, leaving 16 bases between them. The CDR3 length is 16 residues. Germline values: CDR1 SGHRS, CDR2 YFSETQ. Here the CDR3 DNA reads TGCGCCAGCAGCTCCTTCGGGGGAGACGGCACCGGGGAGCTGTTTTTT. Its translation is CASSSFGGDGTGELFF.

This clonotype was detected many times. The chain is built from TRBV7-9 and TRBJ2-7; D uncertain. V was pared by 5 bases and J by 2 bases, with 16 bases between. Germline CDR1 is SEHNR and CDR2 is FQNEAQ (reference sequence). The CDR3 totals 15 residues. Here the CDR3 reads CASSLRPGVTYEQYF. The DNA for the CDR3 is TGTGCCAGCAGCCTAAGGCCAGGTGTCACCTACGAGCAGTACTTC.

This chain joins TRBV6-1 and TRBJ2-5, with D unresolved. Trimming shortened V by 1 base and J by 3 bases, and 9 bases separated the two germline ends. The CDR3 extends over 14 amino acids. CDR1 and CDR2 from the germline V gene are MNHNS and SASEGT. The CDR3 coding sequence is TGTGCCAGCAGTGAAGGGGCTCAGGAAGAGACCCAGTACTTC. Translating it yields CASSEGAQEETQYF.

This sequence joins TRBV6-2 or TRBV6-3 and TRBJ2-3; D remains ambiguous. The CDR3 runs to 14 residues. Looked up from germline, CDR1 is MNHEY and CDR2 is SVGEGT. V was shortened by 2 bases and J by 2 bases, with 8 bases between the two germline ends. The CDR3 reads CASSYRPDTDTQYF. In nucleotides, the CDR3 is TGTGCCAGCAGTTACAGGCCAGACACAGATACGCAGTATTTT.

J is TRBJ2-7 and V is TRBV7-9, with D unclear. Trimming cost V 5 bases and J 5 bases, with 16 bases left between them. Germline CDR1 reads SEHNR; CDR2 reads FQNEAQ (reference sequence). There are 14 residues in the CDR3. The CDR3 region is CASSPPNQVDEQYF. The CDR3 DNA sequence: TGTGCCAGCAGCCCCCCTAATCAGGTGGACGAGCAGTACTTC.

This clonotype showed up many times. V is TRBV28 and J is TRBJ2-3; the D gene could be TRBD1 or TRBD2 (5 bases each). Germline V gives CDR1 MDHEN, CDR2 SYDVKM. V lost 6 bases, J lost 1 base, and 20 bases lay in between. This CDR3 comprises 17 residues. CDR3 nucleotides: TGTGCCAGCAGAGAGGGGAGACTAACCACACGCACAGATACGCAGTATTTT. Encoded protein: CASREGRLTTRTDTQYF.

This clonotype showed up many times. The chain couples TRBV10-3 to TRBJ1-3; 8 bases are shared with TRBD1. The CDR3 loop spans 16 amino acids. V lost 10 bases to trimming and J lost 2 bases; unmatched junction nucleotides: 13. CDR1 and CDR2 (germline): ENHRY, SYGVKD. The CDR3 region is CATSPTGARAGNTIYF. The CDR3 coding sequence is TGTGCCACCAGCCCGACAGGGGCTCGTGCTGGAAACACCATATATTTT.

This clonotype came up many times. V is TRBV5-1 and J is TRBJ2-3, with unresolved D. V shed 1 base and J shed 5 bases, with 11 bases lying between them. Germline CDR1 reads SGHRS; CDR2 reads YFSETQ. The CDR3 is 14 residues long. The CDR3, as DNA: TGCGCCAGCAGCTTGATCCAGTCCGGAGATACGCAGTATTTT. Protein: CASSLIQSGDTQYF.

This clonotype has at least ten counts. The CDR3 here is CASSSSAHPNTEAFF. CDR3 DNA: TGTGCCAGCAGCTCATCGGCCCACCCCAACACTGAAGCTTTCTTT. The V and J genes are TRBV7-2 and TRBJ1-1; D is uncertain. V was clipped by 4 bases and J by 2 bases, with 14 bases between them. The CDR3 spans 15 residues. The germline V gene encodes CDR1 SGHTA and CDR2 FQGNSA. Using reference TRBV7-2 and TRBJ1-1 for the parts outside the CDR3, the full variable domain is GAGVSQSPSNKVTEKGKDVELRCDPISGHTALYWYRQSLGQGLEFLIYFQGNSAPDKSGLPSDRFSAERTGGSVSTLTIQRTQQEDSAVYLCASSSSAHPNTEAFFGQGTRLTVV.

This clonotype was seen repeatedly, ten times or more. The V call is TRBV5-1, the J call TRBJ2-1; possible D gene TRBD2, 5 bases. This CDR3 is built from 15 residues. V gave up 4 bases and J gave up 2 bases, with 13 bases separating them. Germline CDR1 SGHRS, CDR2 YFSETQ. CDR3 bases: TGCGCCAGCAGCGCCACGGGGTCCCCCTACAATGAGCAGTTCTTC. Translated, it gives CASSATGSPYNEQFF.

This clonotype was seen repeatedly, ten times or more. The gene calls are TRBV6-1 and TRBJ1-5; tentatively, D is TRBD1 (5 bases). CDR1 and CDR2 (germline): MNHNS, SASEGT. The CDR3 runs to 16 residues. Trimming shortened V by 6 bases and J by 5 bases, and 20 bases separated the two germline ends. The CDR3 nucleotides are TGTGCCAGCAGCTCATATACCGGGACCTCCGATCAGCCCCAGCATTTT. This translates into CASSSYTGTSDQPQHF.

This clonotype was counted at least ten times. The chain carries TRBV6-1 and TRBJ1-4; 7 bases line up with TRBD1. The junction had 9 bases not matched to a gene; V was cut back by 8 bases and J by 6 bases. Germline assignment: CDR1 MNHNS and CDR2 SASEGT. The CDR3 is made up of 14 amino acids. Here the CDR3 reads CASGRTGHHEKLFF. The CDR3 bases are TGTGCCAGCGGGCGGACAGGACACCATGAAAAACTGTTTTTT.

Notes on this clonotype: Mismatch with germline at one junction end may stem from a read error. The chain joins TRBV7-7 to TRBJ2-2, with a possible D match to TRBD2 (6 bases). This CDR3 region has 15 residues. Germline assignment: CDR1 SSHAT and CDR2 FNYEAQ (reference sequence). The CDR3 bases are TGTGCTAGCAGCTTAGCACGGAGGGGAACCGGGGAGCTGTTTTTT. This encodes CASSLARRGTGELFF. The full variable domain, with the rest looked up from reference TRBV7-7 and TRBJ2-2, is GAGVSQSPRYKVTKRGQDVTLRCDPISSHATLYWYQQALGQGPEFLTYFNYEAQPDKSGLPSDRFSAERPEGSISTLTIQRTEQRDSAMYRCASSLARRGTGELFFGEGSRLTVL.

This clonotype was picked up many times. The V and J genes are TRBV4-3 and TRBJ2-2; D gene uncertain. V lost 0 bases to trimming and J lost 3 bases, with 8 bases between them. This CDR3 spans 15 amino acids. Germline V gives CDR1 LGHNA, CDR2 YSLEER. The CDR3 DNA is TGCGCCAGCAGCCAAGATTCTCGCGACACCGGGGAGCTGTTTTTT. It codes for CASSQDSRDTGELFF.

This clonotype was observed many times. This chain links TRBV7-9 with TRBJ1-1; D is possibly TRBD1 (5 bases). Trimming stripped 4 bases from V and 4 bases from J, with 13 bases between. Per the germline V gene, CDR1 is SEHNR and CDR2 is FQNEAQ (reference sequence). The CDR3 length is 14 residues. DNA for the CDR3: TGTGCCAGCAGCTCCTGGGGGGTACGCACTGAAGCTTTCTTT. It is translated as CASSSWGVRTEAFF.

This clonotype appeared many times. This rearrangement joins TRBV5-8 to TRBJ2-7, with D possibly being TRBD2 (5 bases). CDR1 is SGHTS and CDR2 is YDEGEE in the germline V gene. The length of the CDR3 is 12 residues. V lost 3 bases to trimming and J lost 4 bases, with 8 bases between them. The CDR3, as DNA: TGTGCCAGCAGCTCGCGGGTGTACGAGCAGTACTTC. This encodes CASSSRVYEQYF.

The sample holds many counts of this clonotype. The V call is TRBV6-1, the J call TRBJ2-7, with 11 bases matching TRBD2. The CDR3 consists of 14 residues. Germline CDR1 MNHNS, CDR2 SASEGT. J was trimmed by 4 bases and V by 5 bases; bases with no gene match: 4. CDR3 sequence (DNA): TGTGCCAGCAGTATCGGGACTAGCGGATACGAGCAGTACTTC. Residues: CASSIGTSGYEQYF.